This T cell receptor beta chain was identified during a study of T cells in tumors after PD-1 blockade. The CDR3 spans 15 residues. Per germline, CDR1 ENHRY and CDR2 SYGVKD. V lost 11 bases to trimming and J lost 4 bases, with 24 bases between them. Only in-frame clones appear in the TCRdb table, and some are missing; sequencing was by immunoSEQ multiplex PCR. The sample records around 51,000 clones, 81% being singletons. The source of this sequence is a human donor with basal cell carcinoma. The chain carries TRBV10-3 and TRBJ2-7; D may be TRBD1 or TRBD2 (6 bases each). The sequenced sample was PBMCs, obtained before anti-PD-1 treatment. In DNA form, the CDR3 reads TGTGCCTCTCGGGGGATAAAGGGGGAACCTTACGAGCAGTACTTC. It encodes CASRGIKGEPYEQYF.